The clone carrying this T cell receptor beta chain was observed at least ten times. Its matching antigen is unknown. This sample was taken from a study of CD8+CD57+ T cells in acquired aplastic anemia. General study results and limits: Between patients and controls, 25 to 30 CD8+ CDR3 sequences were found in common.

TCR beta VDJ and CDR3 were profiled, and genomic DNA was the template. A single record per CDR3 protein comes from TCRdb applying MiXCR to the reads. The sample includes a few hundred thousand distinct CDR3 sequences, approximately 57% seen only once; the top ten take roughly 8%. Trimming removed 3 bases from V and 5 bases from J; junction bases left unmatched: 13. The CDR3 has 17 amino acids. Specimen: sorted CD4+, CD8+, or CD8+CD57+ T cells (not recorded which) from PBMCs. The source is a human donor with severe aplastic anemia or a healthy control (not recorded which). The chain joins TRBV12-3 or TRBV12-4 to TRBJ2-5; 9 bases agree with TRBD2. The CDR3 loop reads CASSFYGGGAGHETQYF. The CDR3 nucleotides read TGTGCCAGCAGTTTTTACGGCGGGGGGGCCGGTCACGAGACCCAGTACTTC.